This TCR beta chain was sequenced during a study of blood T cell repertoires in COVID-19. Data came from immunoSEQ multiplex PCR; TCRdb stores just in-frame clones and leaves some out. Seen here are about 38,000 clones, 80% to 85% observed once, and the top ten hold around 1.6%. The CDR3 consists of 14 residues. V dropped 3 bases and J dropped 4; count of bases not matched to a gene: 3. Germline-derived CDR1 and CDR2 are SEHNR and FQNEAQ (reference sequence). The clonotype originates from a man in his sixties with COVID-19, enrolled during active disease. The chain joins TRBV7-9 to TRBJ1-1, with 9 nucleotides matching TRBD1. The sequencing input was peripheral blood. The CDR3 region is CASSFGTGFTEAFF. The DNA for the CDR3 is TGTGCCAGCAGCTTCGGGACAGGGTTCACTGAAGCTTTCTTT.